Following are 28 T cell receptor beta chains from one sample sequenced in a study of CD8 T cells in ankylosing spondylitis. TCRdb re-called the 5' RACE reads through MiXCR, storing one row per CDR3 protein. Of some 250,000 distinct CDR3 sequences listed, 20% to 30% were seen once; the top ten hold 0.5% to 0.65%. Material for sequencing was blood, either unsorted or a sorted T cell fraction (not recorded which). The source is a male donor with ankylosing spondylitis or in good health (not recorded which).

This clonotype came up many times. V is TRBV4-1 and J is TRBJ1-3; possibly TRBD1 for D (5 bases). V was cut by 3 bases and J by 1 base, with 13 bases left in between. This CDR3 is 16 amino acids long. Germline CDR1 MGHRA, CDR2 YSYEKL. The CDR3 is CASSHPLRDSGNTIYF. The CDR3 DNA reads as TGCGCCAGCAGCCATCCCCTCAGGGATTCTGGAAACACCATATATTTT.

This clonotype was detected once. The V and J genes are TRBV28 and TRBJ2-7; TRBD2 is a possible D gene (6 bases). This CDR3 comprises 14 residues. CDR1 is MDHEN, CDR2 SYDVKM, per germline. Trimming left V 5 bases short and J 3 bases short, with 14 bases between. CDR3 nucleotides: TGTGCCAGCAGTGGAGGGGCCGATCTCTACGAGCAGTACTTC. Translated: CASSGGADLYEQYF.

This clonotype has a single count. The rearrangement uses TRBV28 and TRBJ1-2, with 8 bases matching TRBD1. CDR3 size: 16 residues. V shed 10 bases, J shed 3 bases, and the junction held 16 bases outside the gene matches. Germline lookup yields CDR1 MDHEN and CDR2 SYDVKM. The CDR3 region is CATTRYGAGGYYGYTF. The CDR3 region has the DNA TGTGCCACGACCCGCTACGGGGCAGGGGGCTACTATGGCTACACCTTC.

Worth noting for this clonotype: A much larger clone differs by one base, so this may be a read error. This chain uses TRBV7-9 with TRBJ2-3, with 8 nucleotides matching TRBD1. Per the germline V gene, CDR1 is SEHNR and CDR2 is FQNEAQ (reference sequence). This CDR3 is built from 14 residues. CDR3: CDSSPRGQGDTQYF. The DNA for the CDR3 is TGTGACAGCAGCCCCAGGGGGCAGGGAGATACGCAGTATTTT.

The chain links TRBV20-1 to TRBJ2-1; 10 bases line up with TRBD2. Germline CDR1 and CDR2: DFQATT and SNEGSKA (reference sequence). V shed 0 bases, J shed 12 bases, and the junction held 8 bases outside the gene matches. The CDR3 totals 14 residues. This CDR3 reads CSAREERGGRGQFF. The CDR3 coding sequence is TGCAGTGCTAGAGAGGAGCGGGGGGGCCGGGGGCAGTTCTTC.

This clonotype was picked up a small number of times. The chain recombines TRBV5-4 with TRBJ1-5, with D perhaps matching TRBD1 (5 bases). Per the germline V gene, CDR1 is SGHNT and CDR2 is YYREEE (reference sequence). With 0 bases removed from V and 6 bases from J, the gap between germline ends came to 13 bases. The CDR3 loop spans 15 amino acids. This chain's CDR3 is CASSLDGGGIQPQHF. The DNA for the CDR3 is TGTGCCAGCAGCTTGGACGGGGGAGGTATTCAGCCCCAGCATTTT.

In its sample, this clonotype was seen many times. V and J are TRBV7-2 and TRBJ2-3, with D uncertain. V lost 1 base and J 5 bases, leaving 7 bases between the germline ends. Per the germline V gene, CDR1 is SGHTA and CDR2 is FQGNSA. This CDR3 is 13 amino acids long. Here the CDR3 DNA reads TGTGCCAGCAGCTTAGTTGGTCTAGATACGCAGTATTTT. Encoded protein: CASSLVGLDTQYF.

There are a few counts of this clonotype. The chain combines TRBV20-1 with TRBJ1-5, with a weak D call TRBD1 (6 bases). Germline V gene sequence: CDR1 DFQATT, CDR2 SNEGSKA (reference sequence). This CDR3 region has 12 residues. Trimming took off 5 bases at V and 9 bases at J, with 14 bases between the two ends. The CDR3 loop is CSAGTPGGPQHF. For the CDR3, the DNA is TGCAGTGCTGGGACACCCGGTGGGCCCCAGCATTTT.

The chain is built from TRBV19 and TRBJ2-1; TRBD1 matches at 7 bases. The CDR3 contains 17 residues. J was trimmed by 9 bases and V by 0 bases; bases with no gene match: 14. CDR1 and CDR2 (germline): LNHDA, SQIVND (reference sequence). CDR3 DNA: TGTGCCAGTAGTATAGATCCGACAGGGCGTTCGGTCGGTGAGCAGTTCTTC. Translation gives CASSIDPTGRSVGEQFF.

This clonotype was observed many times. The chain recombines TRBV29-1 with TRBJ2-7; 10 bases match TRBD2. CDR3 length: 14 residues. V lost 7 bases to trimming and J lost 0 bases; unmatched junction nucleotides: 6. Germline V gives CDR1 SQVTM, CDR2 ANQGSEA. CDR3 DNA sequence: TGCAGCGCGCAGCCTAGCGGGAGCTCCTACGAGCAGTACTTC. This encodes CSAQPSGSSYEQYF.

The table lists this clonotype with a few counts. The genes are TRBV30 and TRBJ1-4; unclear D gene. CDR1 and CDR2 from the germline V gene are GTSNPN and SVGIG (reference sequence). CDR3 length: 12 amino acids. The V gene lost 0 bases and the J gene lost 4 bases, with 3 bases spanning the gap. The CDR3 DNA is TGTGCCTGGAGTGTTCGTAATGAAAAACTGTTTTTT. Amino acids: CAWSVRNEKLFF.

A few counts support this clonotype. This sequence joins TRBV20-1 and TRBJ2-5; 10 nucleotides match TRBD2. V lost 5 bases and J lost 1; bases outside the gene matches: 4. Germline-derived CDR1 and CDR2 are DFQATT and SNEGSKA (reference sequence). The CDR3 length is 14 residues. The CDR3 loop reads CSAHLAGVQETQYF. In DNA, the CDR3 is TGCAGTGCTCATCTAGCGGGGGTCCAAGAGACCCAGTACTTC.

DNA for the CDR3: TGTGCCAGCAGGCTTGGGGACAGGTGGAACACCGGGGAGCTGTTTTTT. Translating it yields CASRLGDRWNTGELFF. The chain employs TRBV28 and TRBJ2-2; TRBD1 agrees at 8 bases. Trimming removed 6 bases from V and 1 base from J; junction bases left unmatched: 7. The germline gives CDR1 MDHEN, CDR2 SYDVKM. The CDR3 contains 16 residues.

The genes are TRBV10-1 and TRBJ2-7; D is undetermined. The CDR3 runs to 12 residues. CDR1 is WNHNN, CDR2 SYGVQD, per germline (reference sequence). The germline V and J ends were trimmed by 0 bases and 7 bases, with 7 bases remaining between them. For the CDR3, the DNA is TGCGCCAGCAGTGAGTCCGGTTGGGAGCAGTACTTC. It encodes CASSESGWEQYF.

This clonotype was observed many times. This chain connects TRBV28 to TRBJ2-7; a possible D gene is TRBD1 (7 bases). CDR3 size: 15 residues. Germline V gives CDR1 MDHEN, CDR2 SYDVKM. V lost 8 bases to trimming and J lost 0 bases, with 17 bases between them. The DNA for the CDR3 is TGTGCCAGCTGCTCAGGGGGGATCCTCTCCTACGAGCAGTACTTC. It is translated as CASCSGGILSYEQYF. Full variable domain (missing parts from reference TRBV28 and TRBJ2-7): DVKVTQSSRYLVKRTGEKVFLECVQDMDHENMFWYRQDPGLGLRLIYFSYDVKMKEKGDIPEGYSVSREKKERFSLILESASTNQTSMYLCASCSGGILSYEQYFGPGTRLTVT.

This clonotype has just one count. The chain employs TRBV4-2 and TRBJ2-5, with D perhaps matching TRBD2 (6 bases). Germline CDR1 is LGHNA and CDR2 is YNFKEQ. This CDR3 spans 15 amino acids. The ends were cut back, 1 base at V and 5 bases at J, with 14 bases in the middle. DNA of the CDR3: TGTGCCAGCAGCCAAGGGCTCTCGGGGAGGGAGACCCAGTACTTC. Protein: CASSQGLSGRETQYF.

This clonotype was picked up many times. This sequence joins TRBV20-1 and TRBJ2-5; TRBD2 matches 7 bases. V gave up 3 bases and J gave up 2 bases; unmatched junction bases: 9. In germline, CDR1 is DFQATT, CDR2 SNEGSKA (reference sequence). This CDR3 has 15 residues. In DNA, the CDR3 is TGCAGTGCTAGGCCGTCTAGCGGTCTTCAAGAGACCCAGTACTTC. Amino acids: CSARPSSGLQETQYF.

This clonotype was seen more than once but under ten times. The chain couples TRBV12-3 or TRBV12-4 to TRBJ2-4; D is tentatively TRBD1 or TRBD2 (5 bases each). V lost 7 bases and J lost 6, with 10 bases in between. CDR3 length equals 12 residues. The CDR3 spells CASTLGVNIQYF. The CDR3 region has the DNA TGTGCCAGCACCCTGGGGGTAAACATTCAGTACTTC.

The rearrangement uses TRBV6-1 and TRBJ1-5; D not resolved. Per the germline V gene, CDR1 is MNHNS and CDR2 is SASEGT. Trimming pared 4 bases from V and 1 base from J, leaving 11 bases between. This CDR3 has 15 residues. This CDR3 is CASSVGYSSNQPQHF. The DNA for the CDR3 is TGTGCCAGCAGTGTCGGGTATAGCAGCAATCAGCCCCAGCATTTT.

At least ten counts were recorded for this clonotype. V gene TRBV12-3 or TRBV12-4 combines with J gene TRBJ1-2; 7 bases match TRBD1. With V trimmed by 4 bases and J by 4 bases, 3 bases remained unmatched. The CDR3 has 13 residues. This chain's CDR3 is CASSSTGPYGYTF. CDR3 nucleotides: TGTGCCAGCAGTTCGACAGGGCCCTATGGCTACACCTTC.

This chain links TRBV12-3 or TRBV12-4 with TRBJ2-2; D gene uncertain. Trimming removed 6 bases from V and 3 bases from J, with 11 bases in between. The CDR3 is made up of 14 amino acids. The CDR3 loop reads CASSEVWDTGELFF. CDR3 in DNA: TGTGCCAGCAGCGAGGTTTGGGACACCGGGGAGCTGTTTTTT.

This clonotype has a handful of counts. The chain carries TRBV10-3 and TRBJ2-3; no clear D gene. V lost 10 bases to trimming and J lost 2 bases, with 13 bases between them. The germline gives CDR1 ENHRY, CDR2 SYGVKD. The CDR3 runs to 13 residues. This chain's CDR3 is CANSVALTDTQYF. The CDR3 coding sequence is TGTGCCAACTCCGTAGCCCTCACAGATACGCAGTATTTT.

This clonotype occurred a few times. The chain joins TRBV12-3 or TRBV12-4 to TRBJ2-7; TRBD1 is a possible D gene (6 bases). The CDR3 has 14 residues. Trimming cost V 7 bases and J 6 bases, with 19 bases left between them. CDR3 amino acids: CASTRVMGAGEQYF. CDR3 nucleotides: TGTGCCAGCACCCGCGTAATGGGGGCCGGCGAGCAGTACTTC.

This clonotype was seen only a few times. The chain combines TRBV12-3 or TRBV12-4 with TRBJ2-1, with a weak D call TRBD2 (5 bases). The V gene lost 5 bases and the J gene lost 9 bases, with 11 bases spanning the gap. The CDR3 runs 12 residues. CDR3: CASSDRLREQFF. The CDR3 DNA reads TGTGCCAGCAGTGACCGACTACGTGAGCAGTTCTTC.

This chain connects TRBV12-3 or TRBV12-4 to TRBJ2-3; no reliable D call. The CDR3 has 12 residues. V dropped 5 bases and J dropped 6 bases, with 9 bases sitting between them. The CDR3 loop reads CASSPSVDTQYF. In nucleotides, the CDR3 is TGTGCCAGCAGTCCCTCGGTGGATACGCAGTATTTT.

V is TRBV29-1 and J is TRBJ2-3, with 12 bases that match TRBD2. The CDR3 contains 15 residues. The germline CDR1 and CDR2 sequences are SQVTM and ANQGSEA. Losses at the gene ends were 5 bases for V and 1 base for J; bases not matched to a gene: 4. CDR3 nucleotide sequence: TGCAGCGTTTCCAGGACTAGCGGGGGCACAGATACGCAGTATTTT. Its protein is CSVSRTSGGTDTQYF.

This clonotype was recorded many times. The rearrangement links TRBV5-5 to TRBJ2-6, with no clear D. Germline loops: CDR1 SGHKS, CDR2 YYEKEE (reference sequence). The CDR3 consists of 16 residues. V was shortened by 0 bases and J by 1 base, with 8 bases between the two germline ends. The chain's CDR3 is CASSLESESGANVLTF. For the CDR3, the DNA is TGTGCCAGCAGCTTGGAATCAGAATCTGGGGCCAACGTCCTGACTTTC.

The chain links TRBV5-4 to TRBJ2-5, with 8 bases aligning to TRBD2. CDR3 length equals 13 residues. From germline, CDR1 is SGHNT and CDR2 YYREEE (reference sequence). V trimming: 6 bases; J trimming: 5 bases; junction bases outside the gene matches: 6. The CDR3 DNA sequence: TGTGCCAGCACAAGCGGGGGAGGGGAGACCCAGTACTTC. Residues: CASTSGGGETQYF.